This is a list of T cell receptor beta chains from one sample in a study of blood T cell repertoires in COVID-19. Here immunoSEQ multiplex PCR was the method, and the copy in TCRdb shows in-frame clones only, minus some. This sample has 25,000 to 30,000 clones, with roughly two thirds found just once. The specimen was peripheral blood. Receptor source: a human donor in a cohort sampled during active COVID-19. CDR3s include the opening cysteine and the closing phenylalanine or tryptophan. D genes are given only for firm matches. Clone size is shown for a subset of rows, as once, few, many or a class of expanded clone.

v_call,d_call,clone_size,cdr3_length,j_call,cdr3_aa,cdr3_nt
TRBV3-1/TRBV3-2,.,few,16,TRBJ2-7,CASSQIRQSSSYEQYF,TGTGCCAGCAGCCAAATCCGACAGTCGAGCTCCTACGAGCAGTACTTC
TRBV28,TRBD2,.,18,TRBJ2-7,CASSFPWTSGVYSYEQYF,TGTGCCAGCAGTTTCCCCTGGACTAGCGGGGTTTACTCCTACGAGCAGTACTTC
TRBV12-5,TRBD1,.,14,TRBJ2-5,CASGFGTGEETQYF,TGTGCTAGTGGTTTCGGGACAGGGGAAGAGACCCAGTACTTC
TRBV27,.,.,14,TRBJ2-7,CASSLGTGFTEQYF,TGTGCCAGCAGTTTAGGAACAGGGTTTACCGAGCAGTACTTC
TRBV19,.,.,12,TRBJ1-4,CASSIGDGGRQF,TGTGCCAGTAGTATCGGGGACGGAGGGCGTCAGTTT
TRBV5-5,.,.,12,TRBJ1-2,CASSLWRDGYTF,TGTGCCAGCAGCTTGTGGAGGGATGGCTACACCTTC
TRBV6-2/TRBV6-3,.,.,13,TRBJ1-5,CASSYGRDQPQHF,TGTGCCAGCAGTTACGGGAGGGATCAGCCCCAGCATTTT
TRBV9,.,.,11,TRBJ1-2,CASSTGNGYTF,TGTGCCAGCAGCACAGGGAATGGCTACACCTTC
TRBV4-2,TRBD2,.,16,TRBJ2-1,CASSQTLAGGYNEQFF,TGTGCCAGCAGCCAGACTCTGGCGGGAGGGTACAATGAGCAGTTCTTC
TRBV4-2,.,.,14,TRBJ1-1,CASSQDPGSTEAFF,TGTGCCAGCAGCCAAGATCCGGGTTCCACTGAAGCTTTCTTT
TRBV28,TRBD1,few,14,TRBJ2-7,CASSIRDRSYEQYF,TGTGCCAGCAGTATCCGGGACAGGTCCTACGAGCAGTACTTC
TRBV7-2,.,.,15,TRBJ1-2,CASSTRQLEAGGYTF,TGTGCCAGCAGCACCCGACAGCTCGAGGCAGGGGGCTACACCTTC
TRBV6-2/TRBV6-3,.,.,17,TRBJ2-1,CASSPSRVVGRPGEQFF,TGTGCCAGCAGCCCGTCCCGGGTAGTTGGGCGGCCAGGGGAGCAGTTCTTC
TRBV19,TRBD1,.,15,TRBJ1-2,CASRVAGGSSYGYTF,TGTGCCAGTAGAGTTGCAGGGGGAAGTAGCTATGGCTACACCTTC
TRBV4-1,.,.,14,TRBJ2-7,CASSHRDFSYEQYF,TGCGCCAGCAGCCATCGGGACTTCTCCTACGAGCAGTACTTC
TRBV5-1,.,.,16,TRBJ2-2,CASSLNRARSTGELFF,TGCGCCAGCAGCTTGAATCGCGCGAGATCGACCGGGGAGCTGTTTTTT
TRBV2,TRBD1,.,13,TRBJ1-1,CASSDRGNTEAFF,TGTGCCAGCAGCGACAGGGGGAACACTGAAGCTTTCTTT
TRBV29-1,.,.,14,TRBJ1-2,CSVEDGWGFYGYTF,TGCAGCGTTGAAGATGGATGGGGCTTTTATGGCTACACCTTC
TRBV4-3,.,once,15,TRBJ2-2,CASSQSLGDTGELFF,TGCGCCAGCAGCCAATCGTTAGGGGACACCGGGGAGCTGTTTTTT
TRBV6-5,TRBD2,.,15,TRBJ2-3,CASSTPTSGIYTQYF,TGTGCCAGCAGTACCCCGACTAGCGGGATATATACGCAGTATTTT
TRBV7-9,.,.,16,TRBJ1-2,CASSLGSGLSGYGYTF,TGTGCCAGCAGCTTAGGGAGCGGTCTCTCGGGGTATGGCTACACCTTC
TRBV5-1,.,.,15,TRBJ1-3,CASSLGPGNGNTIYF,TGCGCCAGCAGCTTGGGACCAGGGAATGGAAACACCATATATTTT
TRBV28,.,few,16,TRBJ1-2,CASSPNSWGRNYGYTF,TGTGCCAGCAGTCCGAACTCGTGGGGCAGAAACTATGGCTACACCTTC
TRBV7-2,TRBD2,.,17,TRBJ2-3,CASSYPLAGHSTDTQYF,TGTGCCAGCAGCTATCCCCTAGCGGGGCACTCCACAGATACGCAGTATTTT
TRBV9,TRBD1,.,14,TRBJ2-5,CASSVATGGETQYF,TGTGCCAGCAGCGTAGCCACAGGGGGGGAGACCCAGTACTTC
TRBV28,TRBD2,.,21,TRBJ2-1,CASSFPSTGTSGSVPYNEQFF,TGTGCCAGCAGTTTCCCCTCTACCGGGACTAGCGGGAGTGTCCCATACAATGAGCAGTTCTTC
TRBV15,TRBD2,.,14,TRBJ2-1,CATSGGRAPNEQFF,TGTGCCACCAGCGGCGGGAGGGCCCCCAATGAGCAGTTCTTC
TRBV27,.,.,18,TRBJ1-5,CASTPFAMFGTTGQPQHF,TGTGCCAGCACTCCCTTCGCGATGTTCGGGACAACAGGGCAGCCCCAGCATTTT
TRBV4-3,.,few,16,TRBJ2-3,CASSQDLGASTDTQYF,TGCGCCAGCAGCCAAGACTTAGGGGCGAGCACAGATACGCAGTATTTT
TRBV15,TRBD1,.,15,TRBJ2-5,CATREGQGWGETQYF,TGTGCCACCAGAGAAGGACAGGGGTGGGGAGAGACCCAGTACTTC
TRBV12-3/TRBV12-4,TRBD1,.,12,TRBJ1-1,CASSSRTGEAFF,TGTGCCAGCAGTTCCCGGACAGGGGAAGCTTTCTTT
TRBV4-3,.,.,17,TRBJ2-5,CASSQDSYSESQETQYF,TGCGCCAGCAGCCAAGATTCGTACAGTGAATCTCAAGAGACCCAGTACTTC
TRBV4-1,.,few,14,TRBJ2-7,CASSYGITADEQYF,TGCGCCAGCAGCTACGGGATAACTGCCGACGAGCAGTACTTC
TRBV27,TRBD1,.,15,TRBJ1-1,CASSFRTGRGTEAFF,TGTGCCAGCAGTTTCCGGACAGGGCGGGGCACTGAAGCTTTCTTT
TRBV5-5,.,.,12,TRBJ1-5,CASSGENQPQHF,TGTGCCAGCAGCGGAGAGAATCAGCCCCAGCATTTT
TRBV19,.,few,13,TRBJ2-1,CASSIPQRSEQFF,TGTGCCAGTAGTATCCCTCAGCGCTCTGAGCAGTTCTTC
TRBV7-8,TRBD1,.,16,TRBJ1-6,CASSLAPTGGNSPLHF,TGTGCCAGCAGCTTAGCGCCGACAGGGGGTAATTCACCCCTCCACTTT
TRBV6-5,TRBD1,.,15,TRBJ1-4,CASRRNRGSNEKLFF,TGTGCCAGCAGAAGAAACAGGGGATCTAATGAAAAACTGTTTTTT
TRBV12-5,TRBD2,.,13,TRBJ2-7,CASGFGRVYEQYF,TGTGCTAGTGGTTTTGGGAGGGTCTACGAGCAGTACTTC
TRBV6-5,.,once,14,TRBJ2-5,CASSYLDRQETQYF,TGTGCCAGCAGTTACCTCGACAGGCAAGAGACCCAGTACTTC
TRBV5-1,.,.,13,TRBJ1-1,CASSLSVNTEAFF,TGCGCCAGCAGCTTGTCAGTGAACACTGAAGCTTTCTTT
TRBV11-3,.,.,13,TRBJ2-1,CASSLATYNEQFF,TGTGCCAGCAGCTTAGCGACTTACAATGAGCAGTTCTTC
TRBV7-2,TRBD1,.,15,TRBJ2-7,CASSLGSQGVYEQYF,TGTGCCAGCAGCTTAGGCTCGCAGGGGGTCTACGAGCAGTACTTC
TRBV4-2,TRBD1,.,15,TRBJ1-3,CASSQNRGAGNTIYF,TGTGCCAGCAGCCAAAACAGGGGGGCCGGAAACACCATATATTTT
TRBV18,TRBD1,.,13,TRBJ1-1,CASSPSTTGWAFF,TGTGCCAGCTCACCATCTACGACAGGGTGGGCTTTCTTT
TRBV7-9,.,.,15,TRBJ2-7,CASSSYRSRGDEQYF,TGTGCCAGCAGCTCTTACAGGAGTAGGGGCGATGAGCAGTACTTC
TRBV7-6,.,.,12,TRBJ2-7,CASSFQGLEQYF,TGTGCCAGCAGCTTCCAGGGTCTCGAGCAGTACTTC
TRBV7-7,TRBD2,.,15,TRBJ2-5,CASSLVGTSEETQYF,TGTGCCAGCAGCTTAGTAGGGACTAGCGAAGAGACCCAGTACTTC
TRBV6-4,.,.,11,TRBJ2-1,CASRYNNEQFF,TGTGCCAGCAGATACAACAATGAGCAGTTCTTC
TRBV19,.,.,15,TRBJ2-7,CASSNIDRIPYEQYF,TGTGCCAGTAGTAATATCGACAGGATCCCCTACGAGCAGTACTTC